This T cell receptor beta chain was found in a study of T cell repertoires in cytomegalovirus infection. Germline V gene lookup returns CDR1 SEHNR and CDR2 FQNEAQ (reference sequence). Trimming took off 4 bases at V and 5 bases at J, with 15 bases between the two ends. The CDR3 is made up of 14 amino acids. TCRdb reprocessed the reads with MiXCR, giving one entry per CDR3 protein. The sample has roughly 250,000 distinct CDR3 sequences; under 25% are singletons. The sample holds a few counts of this clonotype. This TCR derives from a human donor in good health (CMV status not recorded). Some clones in this sample may be carry-over from other donors' samples. Sequencing was done on a sample of CD8+ T cells from PBMCs. This chain connects TRBV7-9 to TRBJ2-7, with D perhaps being TRBD1 or TRBD2 (7 bases each). The CDR3 loop is CASSSGGARDEQYF. In DNA, the CDR3 is TGTGCCAGCAGCTCAGGGGGGGCCCGAGACGAGCAGTACTTC.